The text below deals with one T cell receptor (beta chain). With random hexamers, reverse transcription was performed on about 0.45 to 1 ug of RNA. TCRdb redid the calling of the immunoSEQ multiplex PCR reads with MiXCR, one entry per CDR3 protein. In the table there are about 300,000 distinct CDR3 sequences, about 82% of which are singletons. The length of the CDR3 is 13 residues. Germline V gives CDR1 MDHEN, CDR2 SYDVKM. The ends were cut back, 6 bases at V and 7 bases at J, with 16 bases in the middle. This sample is part of a study of CD8 T cells in Susac syndrome. The receptor was derived from a human donor with multiple sclerosis. Sequencing input: CD8+ T cells from PBMCs. The rearrangement uses TRBV28 and TRBJ2-7; TRBD1 is a possible D gene (6 bases). In nucleotides, the CDR3 is TGTGCCAGCAGGGAGACACCTCAGGGGGAGCAGTACTTC. As protein: CASRETPQGEQYF.